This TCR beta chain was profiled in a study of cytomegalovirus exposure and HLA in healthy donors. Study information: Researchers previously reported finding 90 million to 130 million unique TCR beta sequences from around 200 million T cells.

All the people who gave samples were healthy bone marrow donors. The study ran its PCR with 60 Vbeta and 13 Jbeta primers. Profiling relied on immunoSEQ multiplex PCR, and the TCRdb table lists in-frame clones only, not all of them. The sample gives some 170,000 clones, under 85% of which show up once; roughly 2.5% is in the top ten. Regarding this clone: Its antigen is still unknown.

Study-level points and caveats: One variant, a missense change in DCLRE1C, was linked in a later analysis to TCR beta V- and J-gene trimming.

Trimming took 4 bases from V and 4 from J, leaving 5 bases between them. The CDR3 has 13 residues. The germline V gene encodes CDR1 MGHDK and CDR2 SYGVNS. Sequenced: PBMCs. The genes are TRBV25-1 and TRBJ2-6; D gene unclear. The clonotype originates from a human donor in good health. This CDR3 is CASSVAGANVLTF. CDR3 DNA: TGTGCCAGCAGTGTAGCCGGGGCCAACGTCCTGACTTTC. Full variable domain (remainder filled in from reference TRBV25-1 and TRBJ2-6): EADIYQTPRYLVIGTGKKITLECSQTMGHDKMYWYQQDPGMELHLIHYSYGVNSTEKGDLSSESTVSRIRTEHFPLTLESARPSHTSQYLCASSVAGANVLTFGAGSRLTVL.